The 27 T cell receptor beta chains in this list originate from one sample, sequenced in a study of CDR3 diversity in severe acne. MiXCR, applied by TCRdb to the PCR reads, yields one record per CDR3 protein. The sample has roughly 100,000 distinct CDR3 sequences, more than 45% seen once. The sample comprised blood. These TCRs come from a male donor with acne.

This chain's CDR3 is CASSPGGSQYF. CDR3 DNA: TGTGCCAGCAGCCCAGGGGGGAGTCAGTACTTC. The gene calls are TRBV11-2 and TRBJ2-7; the D gene is possibly TRBD1 (7 bases). The germline gives CDR1 SGHAT, CDR2 FQNNGV. This CDR3 spans 11 amino acids. Between the trimmed V and J ends, which lost 5 bases and 10 bases, there was a span of 12 bases. The variable domain in full, with the rest retrieved from reference TRBV11-2 and TRBJ2-7, is EAGVAQSPRYKIIEKRQSVAFWCNPISGHATLYWYQQILGQGPKLLIQFQNNGVVDDSQLPKDRFSAERLKGVDSTLKIQPAKLEDSAVYLCASSPGGSQYFGPGTRLTVT.

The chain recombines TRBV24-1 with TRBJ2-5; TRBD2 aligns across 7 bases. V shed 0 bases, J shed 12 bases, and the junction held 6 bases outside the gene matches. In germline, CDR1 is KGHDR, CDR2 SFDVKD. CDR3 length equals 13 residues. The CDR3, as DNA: TGTGCCACCAGTGATTTGAGCGGGACCAGCAAGTACTTC. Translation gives CATSDLSGTSKYF.

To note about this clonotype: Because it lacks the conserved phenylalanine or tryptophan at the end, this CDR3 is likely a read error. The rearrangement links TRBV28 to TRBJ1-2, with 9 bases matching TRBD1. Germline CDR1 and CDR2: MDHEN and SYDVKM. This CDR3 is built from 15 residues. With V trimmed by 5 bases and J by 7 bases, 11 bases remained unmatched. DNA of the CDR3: TGTGCCAGCAGTCTCCTCGGACAGGGGTATGCTGGCTACACCTCC. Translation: CASSLLGQGYAGYTS.

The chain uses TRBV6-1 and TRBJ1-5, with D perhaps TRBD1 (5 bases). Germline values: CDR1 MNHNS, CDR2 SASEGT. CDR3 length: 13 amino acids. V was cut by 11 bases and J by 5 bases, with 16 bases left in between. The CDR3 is CAWSPRGDQPQHF. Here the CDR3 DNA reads TGTGCCTGGAGCCCCCGAGGGGATCAGCCCCAGCATTTT.

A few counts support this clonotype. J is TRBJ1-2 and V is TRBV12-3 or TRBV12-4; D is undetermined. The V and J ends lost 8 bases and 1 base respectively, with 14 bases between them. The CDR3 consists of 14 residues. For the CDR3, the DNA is TGTGCCAGCTCAAAGGTTGGCAATAACTATGGCTACACCTTC. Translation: CASSKVGNNYGYTF.

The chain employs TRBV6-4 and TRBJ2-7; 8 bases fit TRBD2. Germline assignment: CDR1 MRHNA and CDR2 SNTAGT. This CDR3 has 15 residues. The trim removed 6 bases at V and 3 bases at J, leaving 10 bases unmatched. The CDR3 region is CASRLVSGTRYEQYF. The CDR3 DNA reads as TGTGCCAGCAGACTAGTTAGCGGGACGCGCTACGAGCAGTACTTC.

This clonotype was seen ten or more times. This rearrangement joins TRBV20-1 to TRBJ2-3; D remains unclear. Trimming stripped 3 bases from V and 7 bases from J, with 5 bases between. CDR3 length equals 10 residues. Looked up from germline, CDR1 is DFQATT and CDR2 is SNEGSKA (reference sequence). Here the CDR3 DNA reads TGCAGTGCTAGGTCGTATACGCAGTATTTT. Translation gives CSARSYTQYF.

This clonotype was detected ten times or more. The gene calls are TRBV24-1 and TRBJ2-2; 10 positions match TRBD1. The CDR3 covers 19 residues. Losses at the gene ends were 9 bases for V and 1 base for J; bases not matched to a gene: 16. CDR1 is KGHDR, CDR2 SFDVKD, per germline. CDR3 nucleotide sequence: TGTGCCACCGGATACGGGGGGACAGGGGCCATTATGAACACCGGGGAGCTGTTTTTT. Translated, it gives CATGYGGTGAIMNTGELFF.

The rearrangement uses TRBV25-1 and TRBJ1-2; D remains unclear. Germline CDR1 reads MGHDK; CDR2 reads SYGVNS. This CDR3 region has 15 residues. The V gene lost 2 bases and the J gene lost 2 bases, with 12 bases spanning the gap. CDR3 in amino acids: CASSEEDVDNYGYTF. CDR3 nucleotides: TGTGCCAGCAGTGAAGAAGATGTGGACAACTATGGCTACACCTTC.

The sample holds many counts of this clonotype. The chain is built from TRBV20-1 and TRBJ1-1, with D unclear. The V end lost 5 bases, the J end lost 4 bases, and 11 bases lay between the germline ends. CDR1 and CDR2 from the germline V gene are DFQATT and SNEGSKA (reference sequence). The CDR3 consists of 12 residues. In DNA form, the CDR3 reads TGCAGTGCTCTCGACCTATCCACTGAAGCTTTCTTT. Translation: CSALDLSTEAFF.

The CDR3 bases are TGTGCCAGCAGTTCCCAACAGGGGTCTGGAAACACCATATATTTT. Amino acid sequence: CASSSQQGSGNTIYF. V usage is TRBV6-1 and J usage is TRBJ1-3; 7 bases are shared with TRBD1. Germline values: CDR1 MNHNS, CDR2 SASEGT. The length of the CDR3 is 15 residues. After removal of 5 bases from V and 1 base from J, the junction contained 5 bases not matched to a gene.

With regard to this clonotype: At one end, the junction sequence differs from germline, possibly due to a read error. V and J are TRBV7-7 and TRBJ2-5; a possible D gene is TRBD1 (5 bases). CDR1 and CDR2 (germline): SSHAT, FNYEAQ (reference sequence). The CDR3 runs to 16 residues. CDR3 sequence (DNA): TGTGCTAGCAGCATCGCCGACAGCGTGGGGCAAGAGACCCAGTACTTC. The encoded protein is CASSIADSVGQETQYF.

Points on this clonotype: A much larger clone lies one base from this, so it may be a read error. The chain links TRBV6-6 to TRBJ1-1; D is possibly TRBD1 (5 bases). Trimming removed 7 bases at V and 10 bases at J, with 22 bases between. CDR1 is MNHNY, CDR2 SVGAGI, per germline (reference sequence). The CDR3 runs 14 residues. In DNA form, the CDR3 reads TGTGCCAGCACTCACCAGGGCCTTAACTCTGGAGCTTTCTTT. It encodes CASTHQGLNSGAFF.

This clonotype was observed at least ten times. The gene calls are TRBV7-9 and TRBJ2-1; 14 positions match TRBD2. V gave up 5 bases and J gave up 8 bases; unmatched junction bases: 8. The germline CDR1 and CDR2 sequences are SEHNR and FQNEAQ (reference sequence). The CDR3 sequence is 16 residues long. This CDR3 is CASSPGLAGAIDEQFF. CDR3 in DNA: TGTGCCAGCAGCCCGGGACTAGCGGGAGCTATAGATGAGCAGTTCTTC.

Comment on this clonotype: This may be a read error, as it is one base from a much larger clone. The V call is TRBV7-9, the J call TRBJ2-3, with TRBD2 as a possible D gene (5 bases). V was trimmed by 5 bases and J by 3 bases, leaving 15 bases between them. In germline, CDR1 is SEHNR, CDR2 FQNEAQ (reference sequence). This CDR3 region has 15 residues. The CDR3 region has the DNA TGTGCCAGCAGCCGCCGAACCTCGGGGACAGATACGCAGTATTTT. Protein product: CASSRRTSGTDTQYF. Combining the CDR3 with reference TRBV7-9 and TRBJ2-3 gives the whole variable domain DTGVSQNPRHKITKRGQNVTFRCDPISEHNRLYWYRQTLGQGPEFLTYFQNEAQLEKSRLLSDRFSAERPKGSFSTLEIQRTEQGDSAMYLCASSRRTSGTDTQYFGPGTRLTVL.

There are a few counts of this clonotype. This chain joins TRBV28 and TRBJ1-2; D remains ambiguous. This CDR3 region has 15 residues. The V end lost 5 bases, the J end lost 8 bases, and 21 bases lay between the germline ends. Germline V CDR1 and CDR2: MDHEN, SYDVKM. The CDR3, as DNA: TGTGCCAGCAGTCTTCGTCTAAGGGATCTGAGCGGCTACACCTTC. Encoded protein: CASSLRLRDLSGYTF.

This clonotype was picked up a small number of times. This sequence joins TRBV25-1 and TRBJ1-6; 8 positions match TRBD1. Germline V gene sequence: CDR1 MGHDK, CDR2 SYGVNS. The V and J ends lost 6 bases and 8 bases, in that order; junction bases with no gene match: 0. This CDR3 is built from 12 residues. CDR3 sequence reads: CASRTGDSPLHF. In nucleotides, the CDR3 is TGTGCCAGCAGGACAGGGGATTCACCCCTCCACTTT.

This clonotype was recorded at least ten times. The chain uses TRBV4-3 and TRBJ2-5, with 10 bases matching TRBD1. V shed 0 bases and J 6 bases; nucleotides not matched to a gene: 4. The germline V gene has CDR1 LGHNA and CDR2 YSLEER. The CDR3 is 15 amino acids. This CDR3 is CASSQDRDRGKTQYF. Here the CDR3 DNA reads TGCGCCAGCAGCCAAGATCGGGACAGGGGAAAGACCCAGTACTTC.

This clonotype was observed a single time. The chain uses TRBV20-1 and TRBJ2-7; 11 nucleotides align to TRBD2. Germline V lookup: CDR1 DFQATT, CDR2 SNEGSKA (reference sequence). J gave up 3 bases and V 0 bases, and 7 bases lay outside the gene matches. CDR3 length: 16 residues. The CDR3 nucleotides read TGCAGTGCTAGAGATGTAACTAGCGGGAGTGTCTACGAGCAGTACTTC. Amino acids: CSARDVTSGSVYEQYF.

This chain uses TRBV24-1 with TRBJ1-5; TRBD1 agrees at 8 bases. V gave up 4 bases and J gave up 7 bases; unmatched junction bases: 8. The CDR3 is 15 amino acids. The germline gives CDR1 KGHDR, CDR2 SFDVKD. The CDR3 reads CATSDRTGLGQPQHF. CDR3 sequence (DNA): TGTGCCACCAGTGACCGGACAGGGCTCGGCCAGCCCCAGCATTTT.

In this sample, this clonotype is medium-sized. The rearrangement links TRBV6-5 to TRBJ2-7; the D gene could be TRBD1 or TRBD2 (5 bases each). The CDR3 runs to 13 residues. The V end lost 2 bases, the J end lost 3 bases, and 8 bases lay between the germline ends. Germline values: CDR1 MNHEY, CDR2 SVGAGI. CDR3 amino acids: CASSYRDGYEQYF. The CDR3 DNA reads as TGTGCCAGCAGTTACCGGGACGGCTACGAGCAGTACTTC.

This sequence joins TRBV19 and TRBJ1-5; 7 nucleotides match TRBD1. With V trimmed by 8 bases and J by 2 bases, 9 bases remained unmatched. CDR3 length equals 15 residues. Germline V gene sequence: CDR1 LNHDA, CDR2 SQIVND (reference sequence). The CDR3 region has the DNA TGTGCCAGTTCCAAGCTTGGACAGGGCAATCAGCCCCAGCATTTT. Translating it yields CASSKLGQGNQPQHF.

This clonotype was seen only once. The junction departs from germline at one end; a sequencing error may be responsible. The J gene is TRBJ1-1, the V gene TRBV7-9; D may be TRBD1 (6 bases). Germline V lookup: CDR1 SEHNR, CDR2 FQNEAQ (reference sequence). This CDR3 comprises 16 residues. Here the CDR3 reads CASGLLGGGDNTEAFF. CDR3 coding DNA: TGTGCCAGCGGCTTACTGGGGGGGGGCGACAACACTGAAGCTTTCTTT.

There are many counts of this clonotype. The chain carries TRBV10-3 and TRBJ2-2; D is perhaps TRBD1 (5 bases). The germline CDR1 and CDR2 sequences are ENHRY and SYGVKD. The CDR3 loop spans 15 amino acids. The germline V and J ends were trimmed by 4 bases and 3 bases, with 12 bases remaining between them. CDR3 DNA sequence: TGTGCCATCAGTGTTGAACAGGTTGACACCGGGGAGCTGTTTTTT. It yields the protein CAISVEQVDTGELFF.

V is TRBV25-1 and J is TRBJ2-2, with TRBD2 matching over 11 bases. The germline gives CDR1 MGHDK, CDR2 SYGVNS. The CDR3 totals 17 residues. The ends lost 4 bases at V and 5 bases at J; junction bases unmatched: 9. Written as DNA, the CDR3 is TGTGCCAGCAGTGGGACAACTAGCGGGGGCGATACCGGGGAGCTGTTTTTT. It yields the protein CASSGTTSGGDTGELFF. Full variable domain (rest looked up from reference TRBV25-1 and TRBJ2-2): EADIYQTPRYLVIGTGKKITLECSQTMGHDKMYWYQQDPGMELHLIHYSYGVNSTEKGDLSSESTVSRIRTEHFPLTLESARPSHTSQYLCASSGTTSGGDTGELFFGEGSRLTVL.

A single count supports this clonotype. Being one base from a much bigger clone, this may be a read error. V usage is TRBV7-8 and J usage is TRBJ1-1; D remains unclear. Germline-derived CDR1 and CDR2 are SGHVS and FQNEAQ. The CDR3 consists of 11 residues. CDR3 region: CASSLNNEAYF. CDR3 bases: TGTGCCAGCAGCTTAAATAATGAAGCTTACTTT.

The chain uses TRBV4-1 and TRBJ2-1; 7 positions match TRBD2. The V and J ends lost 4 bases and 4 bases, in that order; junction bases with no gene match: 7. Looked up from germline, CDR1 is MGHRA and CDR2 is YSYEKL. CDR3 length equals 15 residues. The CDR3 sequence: CASSPRASGYNEQFF. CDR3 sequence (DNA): TGCGCCAGCAGCCCCCGGGCTAGCGGATACAATGAGCAGTTCTTC.